These 17 T cell receptor beta chains were sequenced from one sample in a study of CD8 T cells in ankylosing spondylitis. TCRdb processed the 5' RACE reads anew with MiXCR; each CDR3 protein has one entry. The data show 250,000 to 350,000 distinct CDR3 sequences, under 25% seen once. Input material: blood, either unsorted or a sorted T cell fraction (not recorded which). All receptors come from a female donor with ankylosing spondylitis or in good health (not recorded which).

This clonotype turned up a few times. The J gene is TRBJ2-7, the V gene TRBV27, with D possibly TRBD2 on 6 matching bases. The V and J ends lost 2 bases and 0 bases respectively, with 11 bases between them. Germline CDR1 is MNHEY and CDR2 is SMNVEV (reference sequence). CDR3 length: 15 amino acids. CDR3 in amino acids: CASSLLAGISYEQYF. CDR3 sequence (DNA): TGTGCCAGCAGTTTACTGGCGGGAATCTCCTACGAGCAGTACTTC.

A few counts support this clonotype. V and J are TRBV7-2 and TRBJ2-5; TRBD2 matches 14 bases. Trimming cost V 5 bases and J 5 bases; bases outside gene matches: 7. Germline CDR1 is SGHTA and CDR2 is FQGNSA. The CDR3 sequence is 16 residues long. The CDR3 sequence is CASSPRLAGGRETQYF. The CDR3 region has the DNA TGTGCCAGCAGCCCCAGACTAGCGGGAGGGCGGGAGACCCAGTACTTC.

This clonotype was counted a few times. The chain employs TRBV6-2 or TRBV6-3 and TRBJ2-7; D is ambiguous. Per the germline V gene, CDR1 is MNHEY and CDR2 is SVGEGT. Trimming shortened V by 1 base and J by 2 bases, and 3 bases separated the two germline ends. This CDR3 is built from 12 residues. The CDR3 sequence: CASSYFPYEQYF. The CDR3 coding sequence is TGTGCCAGCAGTTACTTTCCCTACGAGCAGTACTTC.

This clonotype was detected ten times or more. The J gene is TRBJ2-3, the V gene TRBV29-1; D call uncertain. CDR3 length equals 13 residues. V was clipped by 7 bases and J by 1 base, with 12 bases between them. Germline CDR1 and CDR2: SQVTM and ANQGSEA. In DNA, the CDR3 is TGCAGCGCCACCCCAAGGCGCACAGATACGCAGTATTTT. This gives the protein CSATPRRTDTQYF.

This clonotype showed up just a few times. This sequence joins TRBV12-3 or TRBV12-4 and TRBJ2-4; D is possibly TRBD2 (6 bases). This CDR3 region has 15 residues. V lost 8 bases and J lost 0, with 14 bases in between. Here the CDR3 DNA reads TGTGCCAGCTCCAGGACTAATCTAGCCAAAAACATTCAGTACTTC. This encodes CASSRTNLAKNIQYF.

The V call is TRBV11-2, the J call TRBJ2-7, with D perhaps TRBD1 (6 bases). The V end lost 6 bases, the J end lost 2 bases, and 17 bases lay between the germline ends. Looked up from germline, CDR1 is SGHAT and CDR2 is FQNNGV. This CDR3 region has 15 residues. The CDR3 nucleotides are TGTGCCAGCAGGGGTCTCGGGACACCAACCTACGAGCAGTACTTC. It encodes CASRGLGTPTYEQYF. The variable domain in full, completed from reference TRBV11-2 and TRBJ2-7, reads EAGVAQSPRYKIIEKRQSVAFWCNPISGHATLYWYQQILGQGPKLLIQFQNNGVVDDSQLPKDRFSAERLKGVDSTLKIQPAKLEDSAVYLCASRGLGTPTYEQYFGPGTRLTVT.

In its sample, this clonotype was seen a few times. The genes are TRBV6-5 and TRBJ2-3; possibly TRBD1 for D (5 bases). Germline V CDR1 and CDR2: MNHEY, SVGAGI. The CDR3 contains 11 residues. Trimming removed 7 bases from V and 6 bases from J, with 8 bases in between. CDR3 DNA sequence: TGTGCCAGCACCAAGGGGGATACGCAGTATTTT. This encodes CASTKGDTQYF.

Many counts were recorded for this clonotype. This chain uses TRBV12-3 or TRBV12-4 with TRBJ1-5; 7 bases fit TRBD1. The trim removed 5 bases at V and 7 bases at J, leaving 8 bases unmatched. The CDR3 sequence is 14 residues long. The CDR3 DNA reads TGTGCCAGCAGTCCCGACAGGGCTAAGCAGCCCCAGCATTTT. Translation gives CASSPDRAKQPQHF.

This clonotype has a handful of counts. V is TRBV30 and J is TRBJ2-3; unclear D gene. This CDR3 comprises 11 residues. Germline CDR1 is GTSNPN and CDR2 is SVGIG (reference sequence). Trimming took off 0 bases at V and 7 bases at J, with 5 bases between the two ends. CDR3 loop: CAWSVGNTQYF. The CDR3 coding sequence is TGTGCCTGGAGTGTAGGGAATACGCAGTATTTT.

The chain couples TRBV6-1 to TRBJ2-1; D is unresolved. The V gene lost 3 bases and the J gene lost 0 bases, with 6 bases spanning the gap. The CDR3 totals 14 residues. Germline CDR1 reads MNHNS; CDR2 reads SASEGT. The CDR3 spells CASSEATSYNEQFF. The DNA of the CDR3 is TGTGCCAGCAGTGAGGCCACCTCCTACAATGAGCAGTTCTTC.

The V and J genes are TRBV12-3 or TRBV12-4 and TRBJ2-3, with D possibly TRBD2 on 6 matching bases. The length of the CDR3 is 15 residues. V lost 3 bases and J 2 bases, leaving 12 bases between the germline ends. Here the CDR3 reads CASSLGSGYTDTQYF. The CDR3 DNA reads as TGTGCCAGCAGTTTGGGTAGCGGATACACAGATACGCAGTATTTT.

This clonotype has only a few counts. The chain links TRBV7-2 to TRBJ2-7, with TRBD2 identical over 8 bases. Trimming removed 5 bases from V and 5 bases from J; junction bases left unmatched: 17. CDR1 SGHTA and CDR2 FQGNSA come from the germline V gene. The CDR3 totals 17 residues. The DNA of the CDR3 is TGTGCCAGCAGCCCTTCTACCACGGGACTAGTTATCCACGAGCAGTACTTC. This gives the protein CASSPSTTGLVIHEQYF.

This clonotype occurred many times. This rearrangement joins TRBV29-1 to TRBJ2-2, with D maybe TRBD2 (6 bases). This CDR3 has 14 amino acids. Trimming left V 6 bases short and J 4 bases short, with 15 bases between. CDR1 and CDR2 (germline): SQVTM, ANQGSEA. The DNA of the CDR3 is TGCAGCGTCGTAAGCGGGCTCCCCACCGGGGAGCTGTTTTTT. Amino acids: CSVVSGLPTGELFF.

The chain joins TRBV7-9 to TRBJ2-3; 14 bases map to TRBD2. This CDR3 has 14 residues. The ends lost 7 bases at V and 6 bases at J; junction bases unmatched: 3. Germline V gene lookup returns CDR1 SEHNR and CDR2 FQNEAQ (reference sequence). The CDR3 DNA is TGTGCCAGCACTAGACTAGCGGGAGGGGATACGCAGTATTTT. It specifies CASTRLAGGDTQYF.

The genes are TRBV6-5 and TRBJ2-5; tentatively, D is TRBD2 (6 bases). V lost 4 bases, J lost 0 bases, and 15 bases lay in between. The CDR3 has 16 amino acids. Germline CDR1 MNHEY, CDR2 SVGAGI. The CDR3 region has the DNA TGTGCCAGCAGTTCGGGGGAGCTAGGGTACCAAGAGACCCAGTACTTC. Its translation: CASSSGELGYQETQYF.

This clonotype was picked up a small number of times. V and J are TRBV12-3 or TRBV12-4 and TRBJ1-2; D is uncertain. The ends were cut back, 1 base at V and 5 bases at J, with 8 bases in the middle. The CDR3 length is 13 residues. The CDR3 here is CASSLGVGYGYTF. The CDR3 bases are TGTGCCAGCAGTTTAGGGGTTGGGTATGGCTACACCTTC.

The chain has TRBV5-1 and TRBJ2-5; D gene uncertain. The CDR3 consists of 14 residues. Germline CDR1 SGHRS, CDR2 YFSETQ. V shed 7 bases and J shed 1 base, with 14 bases lying between them. The CDR3 sequence: CASGIGPGQETQYF. For the CDR3, the DNA is TGCGCCAGCGGCATCGGTCCCGGCCAAGAGACCCAGTACTTC. The entire variable domain, with the rest obtained from reference TRBV5-1 and TRBJ2-5, is as follows: KAGVTQTPRYLIKTRGQQVTLSCSPISGHRSVSWYQQTPGQGLQFLFEYFSETQRNKGNFPGRFSGRQFSNSRSEMNVSTLELGDSALYLCASGIGPGQETQYFGPGTRLLVL.